The entry below gives a single T cell receptor beta chain sequence along with its context. The data originate from a study of blood T cell repertoires in COVID-19. Study as a whole: COVID-19 samples collected from the United States, Italy and Spain covered acute and convalescent phases. PBMCs, B-cell-depleted T cells, or T cells were the source of the cDNA or gDNA that made up the material.

Authors' data handling: Scientists estimated how many nucleated cells there were by amplifying reference gene primers. Data came from immunoSEQ multiplex PCR; TCRdb stores just in-frame clones and leaves some out. Clonal size and the V and J genes are those of that table, whereas D and trimming came from the DNA. The table lists about 45,000 clones, over 70% of them singletons. CDR3 length: 15 residues. The V segment lost 4 bases and the J segment 4 bases; nucleotides outside the gene matches: 5. Germline CDR1 and CDR2: LGHDT and YNNKEL (reference sequence). Sequencing was performed on peripheral blood. This clonotype was sampled from a woman of 80 years or more with acute or convalescent COVID-19. V and J are TRBV3-1 (or the pseudogene TRBV3-2) and TRBJ2-1, with 9 nucleotides matching TRBD1. The CDR3 DNA reads TGTGCCAGCAGCCCCACCGGGACAGGGTACAATGAGCAGTTCTTC. It yields the protein CASSPTGTGYNEQFF.